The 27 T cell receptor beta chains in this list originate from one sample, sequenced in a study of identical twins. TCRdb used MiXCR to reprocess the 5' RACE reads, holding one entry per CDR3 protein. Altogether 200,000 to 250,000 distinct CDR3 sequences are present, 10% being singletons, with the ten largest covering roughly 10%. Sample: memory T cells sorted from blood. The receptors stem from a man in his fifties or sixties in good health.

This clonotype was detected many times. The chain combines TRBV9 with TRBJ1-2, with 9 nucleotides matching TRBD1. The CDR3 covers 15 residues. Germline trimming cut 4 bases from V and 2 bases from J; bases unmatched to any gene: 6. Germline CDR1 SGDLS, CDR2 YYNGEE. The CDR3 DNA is TGTGCCAGCAGCCCCAGGGACAGGGCGAACTATGGCTACACCTTC. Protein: CASSPRDRANYGYTF.

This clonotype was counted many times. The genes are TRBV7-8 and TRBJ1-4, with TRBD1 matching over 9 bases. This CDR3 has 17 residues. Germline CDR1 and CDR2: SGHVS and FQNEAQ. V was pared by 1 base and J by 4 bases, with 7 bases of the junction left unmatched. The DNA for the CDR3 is TGTGCCAGCAGCTTAGGGAACAGGGGGCGTAGTAATGAAAAACTGTTTTTT. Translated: CASSLGNRGRSNEKLFF.

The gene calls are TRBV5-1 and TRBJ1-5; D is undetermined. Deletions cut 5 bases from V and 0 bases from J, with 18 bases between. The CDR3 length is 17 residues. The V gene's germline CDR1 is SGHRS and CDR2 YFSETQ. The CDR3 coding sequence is TGCGCCAGCAGGGAGTACCTCCGCAGGAATAGCAATCAGCCCCAGCATTTT. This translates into CASREYLRRNSNQPQHF.

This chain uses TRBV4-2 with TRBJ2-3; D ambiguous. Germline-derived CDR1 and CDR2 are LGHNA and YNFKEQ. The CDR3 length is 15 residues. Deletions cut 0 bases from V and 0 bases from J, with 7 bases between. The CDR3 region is CASSQDRSSTDTQYF. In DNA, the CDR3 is TGTGCCAGCAGCCAAGATAGGTCCAGCACAGATACGCAGTATTTT.

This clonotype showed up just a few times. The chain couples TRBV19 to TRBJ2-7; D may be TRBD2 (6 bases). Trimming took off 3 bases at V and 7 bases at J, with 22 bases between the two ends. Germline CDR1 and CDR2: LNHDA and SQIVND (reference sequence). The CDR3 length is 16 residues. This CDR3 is CASSIGFGTLSGEQYF. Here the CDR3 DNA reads TGTGCCAGTAGTATCGGGTTTGGGACTCTCTCTGGGGAGCAGTACTTC. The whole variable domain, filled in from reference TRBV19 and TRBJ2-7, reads DGGITQSPKYLFRKEGQNVTLSCEQNLNHDAMYWYRQDPGQGLRLIYYSQIVNDFQKGDIAEGYSVSREKKESFPLTVTSAQKNPTAFYLCASSIGFGTLSGEQYFGPGTRLTVT.

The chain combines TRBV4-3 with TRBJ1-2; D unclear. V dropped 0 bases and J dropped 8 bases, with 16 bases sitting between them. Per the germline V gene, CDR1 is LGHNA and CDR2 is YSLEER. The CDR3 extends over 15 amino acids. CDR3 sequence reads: CASSQDRRSLAGYTF. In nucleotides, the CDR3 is TGCGCCAGCAGCCAAGACAGGAGGTCCCTGGCGGGCTACACCTTC.

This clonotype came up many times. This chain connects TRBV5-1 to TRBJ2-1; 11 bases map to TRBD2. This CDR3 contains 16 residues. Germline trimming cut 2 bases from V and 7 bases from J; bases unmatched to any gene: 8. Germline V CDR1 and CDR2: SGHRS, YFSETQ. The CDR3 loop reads CASSFFLTSGINEQFF. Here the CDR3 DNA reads TGCGCCAGCAGCTTCTTTCTGACTAGCGGGATAAATGAGCAGTTCTTC.

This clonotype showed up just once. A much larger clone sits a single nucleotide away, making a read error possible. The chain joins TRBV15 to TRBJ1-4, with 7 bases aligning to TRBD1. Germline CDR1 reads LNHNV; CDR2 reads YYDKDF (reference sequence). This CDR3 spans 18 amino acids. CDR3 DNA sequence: TGTGACACCAGCAGCGACAGGGACCGGGGGATGACTAATGAAAAACTGTTTTTT. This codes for CDTSSDRDRGMTNEKLFF.

CDR3 nucleotides: TGTGCCACTGCCGGGACAGGGGGGGACGAGCAGTACTTC. Its protein product is CATAGTGGDEQYF. The rearrangement joins TRBV2 to TRBJ2-7; 11 bases match TRBD1. V dropped 10 bases and J dropped 5; count of bases not matched to a gene: 7. CDR1 is SNHLY, CDR2 FYNNEI, per germline. This CDR3 is 13 amino acids long. Filled out from reference TRBV2 and TRBJ2-7, the complete variable domain reads EPEVTQTPSHQVTQMGQEVILRCVPISNHLYFYWYRQILGQKVEFLVSFYNNEISEKSEIFDDQFSVERPDGSNFTLKIRSTKLEDSAMYFCATAGTGGDEQYFGPGTRLTVT.

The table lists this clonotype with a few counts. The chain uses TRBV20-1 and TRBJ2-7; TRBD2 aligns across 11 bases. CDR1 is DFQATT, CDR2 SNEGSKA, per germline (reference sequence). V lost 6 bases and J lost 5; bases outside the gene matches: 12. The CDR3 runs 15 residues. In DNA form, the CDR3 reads TGCAGTGCAAAAGCCCCGACTAGCGGGAAGAACGAGCAGTACTTC. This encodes CSAKAPTSGKNEQYF.

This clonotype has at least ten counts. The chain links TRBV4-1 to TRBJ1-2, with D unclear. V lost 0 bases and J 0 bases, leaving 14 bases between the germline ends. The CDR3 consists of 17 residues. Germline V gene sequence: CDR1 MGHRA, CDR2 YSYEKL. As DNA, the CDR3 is TGCGCCAGCAGCCAAGATTTTTTGGGCGGAACTAACTATGGCTACACCTTC. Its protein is CASSQDFLGGTNYGYTF.

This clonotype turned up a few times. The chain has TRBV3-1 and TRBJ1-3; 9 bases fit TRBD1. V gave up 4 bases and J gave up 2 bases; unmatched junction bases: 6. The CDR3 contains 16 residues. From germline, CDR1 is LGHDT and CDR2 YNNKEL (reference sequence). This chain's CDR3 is CASSPRTGEAGNTIYF. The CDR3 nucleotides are TGTGCCAGCAGCCCTCGGACAGGGGAGGCTGGAAACACCATATATTTT.

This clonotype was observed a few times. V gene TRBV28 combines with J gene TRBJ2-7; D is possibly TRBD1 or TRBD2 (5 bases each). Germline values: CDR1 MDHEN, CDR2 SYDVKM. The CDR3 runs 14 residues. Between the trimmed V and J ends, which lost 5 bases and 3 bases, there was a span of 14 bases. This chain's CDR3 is CASSPSGTHYEQYF. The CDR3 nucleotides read TGTGCCAGCAGTCCCTCCGGGACCCACTACGAGCAGTACTTC.

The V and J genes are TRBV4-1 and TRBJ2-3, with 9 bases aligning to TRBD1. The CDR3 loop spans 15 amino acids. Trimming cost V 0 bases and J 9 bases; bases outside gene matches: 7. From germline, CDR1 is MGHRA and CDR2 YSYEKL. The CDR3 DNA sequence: TGCGCCAGCAGCCAAGAAGGGCGTGGACAGGGGACGCAGTATTTT. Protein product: CASSQEGRGQGTQYF.

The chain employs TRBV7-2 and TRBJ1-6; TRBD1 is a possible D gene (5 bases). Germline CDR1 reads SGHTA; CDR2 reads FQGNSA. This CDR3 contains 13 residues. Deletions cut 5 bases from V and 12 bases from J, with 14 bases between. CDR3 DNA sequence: TGTGCCAGCAGCCCAATAGCAGGGAGACCCCTCCACTTT. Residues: CASSPIAGRPLHF.

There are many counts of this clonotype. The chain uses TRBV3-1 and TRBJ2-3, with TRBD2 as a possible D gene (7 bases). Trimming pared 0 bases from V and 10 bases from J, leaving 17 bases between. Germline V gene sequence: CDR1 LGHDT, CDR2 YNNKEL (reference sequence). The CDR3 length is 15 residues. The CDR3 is CASSQDLGGARPQYF. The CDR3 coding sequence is TGTGCCAGCAGCCAAGATCTAGGGGGGGCTCGTCCGCAGTATTTT.

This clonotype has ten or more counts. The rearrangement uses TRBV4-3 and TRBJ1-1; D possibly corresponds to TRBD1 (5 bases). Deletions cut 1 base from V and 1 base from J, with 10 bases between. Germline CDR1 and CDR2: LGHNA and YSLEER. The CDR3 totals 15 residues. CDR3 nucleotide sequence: TGCGCCAGCAGCCAAGTCGGGACGGGGAACACTGAAGCTTTCTTT. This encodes CASSQVGTGNTEAFF.

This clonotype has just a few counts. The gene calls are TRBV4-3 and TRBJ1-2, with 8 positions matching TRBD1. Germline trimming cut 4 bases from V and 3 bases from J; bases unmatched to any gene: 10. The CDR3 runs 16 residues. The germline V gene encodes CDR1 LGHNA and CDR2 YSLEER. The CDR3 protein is CASSRHRVTGDYGYTF. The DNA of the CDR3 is TGCGCCAGCAGCCGTCATCGTGTGACAGGGGACTATGGCTACACCTTC.

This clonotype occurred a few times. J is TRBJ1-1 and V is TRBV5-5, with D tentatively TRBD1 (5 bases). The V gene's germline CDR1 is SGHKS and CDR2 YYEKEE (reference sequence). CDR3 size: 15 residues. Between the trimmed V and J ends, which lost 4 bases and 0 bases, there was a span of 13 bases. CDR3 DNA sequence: TGTGCCAGCAGCCTGCGACAGAGCATGAACACTGAAGCTTTCTTT. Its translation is CASSLRQSMNTEAFF.

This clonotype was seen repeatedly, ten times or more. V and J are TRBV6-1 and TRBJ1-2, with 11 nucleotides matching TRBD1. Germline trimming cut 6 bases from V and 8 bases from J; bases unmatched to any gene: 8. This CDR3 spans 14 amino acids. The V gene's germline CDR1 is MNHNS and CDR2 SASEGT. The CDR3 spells CASSSPGQGEGYTF. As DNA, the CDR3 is TGTGCCAGCAGCTCGCCGGGACAGGGGGAGGGCTACACCTTC.

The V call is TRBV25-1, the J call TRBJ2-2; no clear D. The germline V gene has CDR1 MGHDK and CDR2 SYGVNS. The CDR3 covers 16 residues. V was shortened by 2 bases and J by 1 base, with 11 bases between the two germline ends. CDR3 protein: CASSEASTGNTGELFF. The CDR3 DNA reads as TGTGCCAGCAGTGAAGCTTCGACGGGGAACACCGGGGAGCTGTTTTTT.

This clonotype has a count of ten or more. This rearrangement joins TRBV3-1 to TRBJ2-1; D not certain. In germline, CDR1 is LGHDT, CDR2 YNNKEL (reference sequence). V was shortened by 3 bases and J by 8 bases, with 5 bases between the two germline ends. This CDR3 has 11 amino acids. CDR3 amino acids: CASSQVDEQFF. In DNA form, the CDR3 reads TGTGCCAGCAGCCAGGTCGATGAGCAGTTCTTC.

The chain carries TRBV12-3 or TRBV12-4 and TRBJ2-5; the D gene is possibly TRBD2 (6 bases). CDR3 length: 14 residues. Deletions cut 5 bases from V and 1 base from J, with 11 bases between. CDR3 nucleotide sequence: TGTGCCAGCAGTCCTAGCGACATCCAAGAGACCCAGTACTTC. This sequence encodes CASSPSDIQETQYF.

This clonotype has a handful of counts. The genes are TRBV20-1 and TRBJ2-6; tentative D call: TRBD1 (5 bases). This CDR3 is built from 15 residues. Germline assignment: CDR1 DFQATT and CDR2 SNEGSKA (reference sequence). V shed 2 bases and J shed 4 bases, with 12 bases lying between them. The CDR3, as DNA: TGCAGTGCTAGACGGCCAGGGTCCGGGGCCAACGTCCTGACTTTC. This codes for CSARRPGSGANVLTF.

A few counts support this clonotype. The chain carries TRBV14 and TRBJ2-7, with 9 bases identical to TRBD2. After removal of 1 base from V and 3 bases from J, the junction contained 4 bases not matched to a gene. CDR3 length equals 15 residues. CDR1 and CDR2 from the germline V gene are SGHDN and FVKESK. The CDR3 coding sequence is TGTGCCAGCAGCCAAGCTAGCGGGACGTACTACGAGCAGTACTTC. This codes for CASSQASGTYYEQYF.

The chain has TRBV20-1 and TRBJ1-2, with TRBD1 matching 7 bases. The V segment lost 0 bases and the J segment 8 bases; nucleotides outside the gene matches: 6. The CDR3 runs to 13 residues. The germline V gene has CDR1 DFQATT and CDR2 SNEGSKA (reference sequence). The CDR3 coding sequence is TGCAGTGCTAGAGAGGTCAGGGGGAGCGGCTACACCTTC. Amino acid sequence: CSAREVRGSGYTF.

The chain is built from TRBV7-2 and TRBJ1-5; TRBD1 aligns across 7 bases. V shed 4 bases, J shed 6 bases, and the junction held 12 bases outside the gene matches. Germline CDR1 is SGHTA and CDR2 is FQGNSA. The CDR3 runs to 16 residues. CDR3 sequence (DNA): TGTGCCAGCAGCTCACAGGGGCCGGGCGTCGGTCAGCCCCAGCATTTT. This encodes CASSSQGPGVGQPQHF.